Following are 30 T cell receptor beta chains from one sample sequenced in a study of tumor-infiltrating lymphocytes in localized non-small cell lung cancer. Assay: immunoSEQ multiplex PCR; the TCRdb copy retains only in-frame clones and omits some. The sample carries under 25,000 clones, roughly 71% recorded once. The sequencing input was lung tumor tissue. The origin of the receptors is a human donor with non-small cell lung cancer.

The chain recombines TRBV6-1 with TRBJ2-1; 7 bases line up with TRBD2. The CDR3 sequence is 15 residues long. V was pared by 3 bases and J by 3 bases, with 5 bases of the junction left unmatched. CDR1 MNHNS and CDR2 SASEGT come from the germline V gene. In DNA, the CDR3 is TGTGCCAGCAGTGAGGGCGGGAGTGGCTACAATGAGCAGTTCTTC. Its protein is CASSEGGSGYNEQFF.

The chain uses TRBV6-6 and TRBJ2-7, with 9 bases lining up with TRBD1. Germline-derived CDR1 and CDR2 are MNHNY and SVGAGI (reference sequence). This CDR3 comprises 13 residues. The V gene end was trimmed by 2 bases and the J gene end by 4 bases; junction bases not matched to a gene: 0. CDR3 nucleotides: TGTGCCAGCAGTTACGGGACAGGGTACGAGCAGTACTTC. The encoded protein is CASSYGTGYEQYF.

This rearrangement joins TRBV4-1 to TRBJ2-7, with D maybe TRBD1 (7 bases). This CDR3 is 16 amino acids long. Germline assignment: CDR1 MGHRA and CDR2 YSYEKL. V was trimmed by 0 bases and J by 1 base, leaving 13 bases between them. The CDR3 loop is CASSQDRRGQSYEQYF. The CDR3 coding sequence is TGCGCCAGCAGCCAAGATAGGAGGGGGCAGTCCTACGAGCAGTACTTC.

This clone was seen just once. This chain uses TRBV9 with TRBJ2-5; 8 nucleotides match TRBD1. Trimming took 4 bases from V and 4 from J; bases not matched to a gene: 9. The CDR3 totals 15 residues. In germline, CDR1 is SGDLS, CDR2 YYNGEE. CDR3 residues: CASSYLTGGGETQYF. DNA of the CDR3: TGTGCCAGCAGCTACCTCACAGGGGGTGGAGAGACCCAGTACTTC.

The genes are TRBV28 and TRBJ2-7; 9 nucleotides align to TRBD1. The length of the CDR3 is 16 residues. The germline V gene encodes CDR1 MDHEN and CDR2 SYDVKM. V dropped 3 bases and J dropped 1; count of bases not matched to a gene: 7. The CDR3 nucleotides are TGTGCCAGCAGTTTCGGACAGGGGATACGGTCCTACGAGCAGTACTTC. It translates to CASSFGQGIRSYEQYF.

The chain couples TRBV21-1 to TRBJ1-4; the D call in the table, TRBD1, was not verified against the DNA. TRBV21-1 is a documented pseudogene. The length of the CDR3 is 14 residues. Here the CDR3 DNA reads TGTGCCAGCCTCCCCAAGGGGGTTGATGAAAAACTGTTTTTT. Amino acid sequence: CASLPKGVDEKLFF.

This clone occurred a few times. The chain joins TRBV19 to TRBJ2-5, with D possibly matching TRBD1 (5 bases). The DNA end favors TRBJ2-7, so the J call may be wrong. Germline V lookup: CDR1 LNHDA, CDR2 SQIVND (reference sequence). The CDR3 loop spans 14 amino acids. As DNA, the CDR3 is TGTGCCAGTAGTATAGGACAGATACACTACGAGCAGTACTTC. This sequence encodes CASSIGQIHYEQYF.

This sequence joins TRBV6-1 and TRBJ1-1; D ambiguous. Germline CDR1 reads MNHNS; CDR2 reads SASEGT. Trimming shortened V by 1 base and J by 10 bases, and 16 bases separated the two germline ends. CDR3 length: 14 amino acids. Here the CDR3 DNA reads TGTGCCAGCAGTGAAGGTAGGGATTCGGATGGAGCTTTCTTT. It specifies CASSEGRDSDGAFF.

The chain couples TRBV9 to TRBJ2-3; TRBD2 aligns across 10 bases. J gave up 1 base and V 4 bases, and 3 bases lay outside the gene matches. The germline CDR1 and CDR2 sequences are SGDLS and YYNGEE. The CDR3 extends over 15 amino acids. CDR3 protein: CASSLGLAGTDTQYF. The CDR3 coding sequence is TGTGCCAGCAGCCTCGGACTAGCGGGCACAGATACGCAGTATTTT.

About this clone: The germline gene is not matched at one end of the junction; a read error may be the cause. This chain joins TRBV18 and TRBJ1-1; D gene ambiguous. Germline V lookup: CDR1 KGHSH, CDR2 LQKENI. The CDR3 sequence is 12 residues long. Here the CDR3 reads CATSSRAPEAFF. DNA of the CDR3: TGTGCCACCTCAAGTCGGGCCCCTGAAGCTTTCTTT.

In this sample, this clone turned up a few times. The rearrangement joins TRBV4-2 to TRBJ1-2, with D perhaps TRBD1 (6 bases). The V gene's germline CDR1 is LGHNA and CDR2 YNFKEQ. Trimming took 1 base from V and 5 from J, leaving 17 bases between them. The CDR3 extends over 16 amino acids. The CDR3 bases are TGTGCCAGCAGCCAAGCGGAAGGGCAGGGGACATATGGCTACACCTTC. Its protein is CASSQAEGQGTYGYTF.

The chain employs TRBV28 and TRBJ2-2; D is perhaps TRBD2 (5 bases). Trimming pared 5 bases from V and 0 bases from J, leaving 10 bases between. The CDR3 contains 15 residues. Per the germline V gene, CDR1 is MDHEN and CDR2 is SYDVKM. CDR3 sequence (DNA): TGTGCCAGCAGTGGAGGTCTATCGAACACCGGGGAGCTGTTTTTT. Translating it yields CASSGGLSNTGELFF. The entire variable domain, with the rest obtained from reference TRBV28 and TRBJ2-2, is as follows: DVKVTQSSRYLVKRTGEKVFLECVQDMDHENMFWYRQDPGLGLRLIYFSYDVKMKEKGDIPEGYSVSREKKERFSLILESASTNQTSMYLCASSGGLSNTGELFFGEGSRLTVL.

There are a few counts of this clone. The CDR3: CASSIGPRREQYF. The CDR3 nucleotides read TGTGCCAGTAGTATTGGGCCCCGGCGGGAGCAGTACTTC. V usage is TRBV19 and J usage is TRBJ2-7; D ambiguous. The CDR3 runs 13 residues. The germline gives CDR1 LNHDA, CDR2 SQIVND (reference sequence). V gave up 3 bases and J gave up 7 bases, with 13 bases separating them.

The chain employs TRBV5-1 and TRBJ1-1; the D gene is possibly TRBD1 (5 bases). The CDR3 length is 15 residues. V was cut by 0 bases and J by 2 bases, with 11 bases left in between. CDR1 is SGHRS, CDR2 YFSETQ, per germline. CDR3 sequence (DNA): TGCGCCAGCAGCTTGGTCGGGGCCACTAACACTGAAGCTTTCTTT. This codes for CASSLVGATNTEAFF. The whole variable domain, remainder taken from reference TRBV5-1 and TRBJ1-1, is KAGVTQTPRYLIKTRGQQVTLSCSPISGHRSVSWYQQTPGQGLQFLFEYFSETQRNKGNFPGRFSGRQFSNSRSEMNVSTLELGDSALYLCASSLVGATNTEAFFGQGTRLTVV.

The J gene is TRBJ1-3, the V gene TRBV4-1; unclear D gene. CDR3 length equals 15 residues. Germline V gene lookup returns CDR1 MGHRA and CDR2 YSYEKL. Trimming left V 2 bases short and J 2 bases short, with 10 bases between. The CDR3 coding sequence is TGCGCCAGCAGCCAATTAGAGGGAACTGGAAACACCATATATTTT. This gives the protein CASSQLEGTGNTIYF.

This rearrangement joins TRBV18 to TRBJ2-7, with a tentative D call TRBD1 (6 bases). With 1 base removed from V and 4 bases from J, the gap between germline ends came to 8 bases. Germline V gives CDR1 KGHSH, CDR2 LQKENI. This CDR3 region has 13 residues. CDR3 in DNA: TGTGCCAGCTCACCACGGGACATTTACGAGCAGTACTTC. Protein sequence: CASSPRDIYEQYF.

This rearrangement joins TRBV7-8 to TRBJ2-7; 8 positions agree with TRBD2. CDR1 SGHVS and CDR2 FQNEAQ come from the germline V gene. The CDR3 consists of 14 residues. Trimming cost V 5 bases and J 2 bases; bases outside gene matches: 5. The CDR3 is CASSGELAAYEQYF. CDR3 nucleotide sequence: TGTGCCAGCAGCGGGGAACTAGCGGCCTACGAGCAGTACTTC.

V and J are TRBV5-1 and TRBJ2-5; possible D gene TRBD1, 6 bases. The germline gives CDR1 SGHRS, CDR2 YFSETQ. V was cut by 0 bases and J by 4 bases, with 13 bases left in between. The CDR3 loop spans 15 amino acids. CDR3 residues: CASSLGTDPGETQYF. The CDR3 region has the DNA TGCGCCAGCAGCTTGGGGACAGATCCTGGAGAGACCCAGTACTTC.

The chain combines TRBV11-2 with TRBJ2-1, with D uncertain. The germline V gene has CDR1 SGHAT and CDR2 FQNNGV. The CDR3 runs 13 residues. Trimming cost V 0 bases and J 9 bases, with 9 bases left between them. Here the CDR3 reads CASSLDQAVEQFF. The DNA for the CDR3 is TGTGCCAGCAGCTTAGATCAAGCTGTTGAGCAGTTCTTC.

The CDR3 reads CASSFAEKLFF. The CDR3 region has the DNA TGTGCCAGCAGTTTCGCTGAAAAACTGTTTTTT. The V and J genes are TRBV28 and TRBJ1-4, with D hard to call. Germline values: CDR1 MDHEN, CDR2 SYDVKM. CDR3 length: 11 amino acids. Deletions cut 3 bases from V and 7 bases from J, with 3 bases between.

This clone was recorded at least ten times. The chain has TRBV11-2 and TRBJ2-2; D not resolved. Looked up from germline, CDR1 is SGHAT and CDR2 is FQNNGV. V was trimmed by 5 bases and J by 2 bases, leaving 9 bases between them. This CDR3 contains 14 residues. CDR3 amino acids: CASSQDTNTGELFF. The DNA of the CDR3 is TGTGCCAGCAGCCAAGACACTAACACCGGGGAGCTGTTTTTT.

This chain connects TRBV5-1 to TRBJ2-1; 9 nucleotides agree with TRBD1. With V trimmed by 2 bases and J by 9 bases, 18 bases remained unmatched. Looked up from germline, CDR1 is SGHRS and CDR2 is YFSETQ. The CDR3 runs to 18 residues. CDR3 protein: CASSLPGGGQGPGVEQFF. In nucleotides, the CDR3 is TGCGCCAGCAGCTTACCGGGGGGCGGACAGGGGCCAGGGGTTGAGCAGTTCTTC.

The genes are TRBV15 and TRBJ2-7; D not certain. In germline, CDR1 is LNHNV, CDR2 YYDKDF (reference sequence). Trimming took 1 base from V and 3 from J, leaving 19 bases between them. CDR3 size: 17 residues. This CDR3 is CATSRVVMSLGVYEQYF. CDR3 coding DNA: TGTGCCACCAGCAGAGTTGTTATGAGTCTTGGCGTCTACGAGCAGTACTTC.

The table lists this clone with a few counts. The chain links TRBV27 to TRBJ2-7; D possibly uses TRBD1 or TRBD2 (6 bases each). The CDR3 contains 15 residues. The V end was cut by 2 bases, the J end by 0 bases, with 11 bases between. Germline loops: CDR1 MNHEY, CDR2 SMNVEV (reference sequence). In nucleotides, the CDR3 is TGTGCCAGCAGTTTACGGGGGCCAGGCTCCTACGAGCAGTACTTC. It encodes CASSLRGPGSYEQYF.

This chain joins TRBV29-1 and TRBJ2-5; D perhaps matches TRBD2 (7 bases). Germline V lookup: CDR1 SQVTM, CDR2 ANQGSEA. V lost 4 bases and J 4 bases, leaving 13 bases between the germline ends. The CDR3 sequence is 13 residues long. CDR3 sequence (DNA): TGCAGCGTTGTTCGGGGGGCAGGAGAGACCCAGTACTTC. This codes for CSVVRGAGETQYF.

In its sample, this clone was seen once. The genes are TRBV5-6 and TRBJ2-2, with a possible D match to TRBD1 (5 bases). The CDR3 spans 17 residues. Trimming pared 0 bases from V and 4 bases from J, leaving 16 bases between. From germline, CDR1 is SGHDT and CDR2 YYEEEE. The CDR3 here is CASSLGPQGLGTGELFF. The CDR3 bases are TGTGCCAGCAGCTTGGGTCCTCAGGGTCTGGGCACCGGGGAGCTGTTTTTT. The full variable domain, with the rest looked up from reference TRBV5-6 and TRBJ2-2, is DAGVTQSPTHLIKTRGQQVTLRCSPKSGHDTVSWYQQALGQGPQFIFQYYEEEERQRGNFPDRFSGHQFPNYSSELNVNALLLGDSALYLCASSLGPQGLGTGELFFGEGSRLTVL.

DNA of the CDR3: TGTGCCAGCTTCGGGAGCAACACCGGGGAGCTGTTTTTT. Amino acids: CASFGSNTGELFF. The chain couples TRBV28 to TRBJ2-2; D might be TRBD2 (6 bases). CDR3 length equals 13 residues. The V end was cut by 8 bases, the J end by 2 bases, with 9 bases between. The germline CDR1 and CDR2 sequences are MDHEN and SYDVKM.

The chain carries TRBV29-1 and TRBJ1-5; the D is unclear. V was cut by 7 bases and J by 0 bases, with 7 bases left in between. This CDR3 has 12 amino acids. CDR1 and CDR2 (germline): SQVTM, ANQGSEA. The CDR3 loop reads CSAQDSNQPQHF. CDR3 sequence (DNA): TGCAGCGCCCAGGATAGCAATCAGCCCCAGCATTTT.

The chain employs TRBV7-3 and TRBJ2-3, with TRBD1 matching over 9 bases. Germline V CDR1 and CDR2: SGHTA, FQGTGA. The CDR3 covers 17 residues. The junction had 9 bases not matched to a gene; V was cut back by 1 base and J by 4 bases. The CDR3 DNA follows: TGTGCCAGCAGCTTAAGCCGCCCCGGGACAGGGCCAGATACGCAGTATTTT. Translated: CASSLSRPGTGPDTQYF.

This chain joins TRBV5-1 and TRBJ2-3, with D perhaps matching TRBD1 (5 bases). The CDR3 contains 14 residues. With 0 bases removed from V and 4 bases from J, the gap between germline ends came to 9 bases. The germline gives CDR1 SGHRS, CDR2 YFSETQ. CDR3 loop: CASSLGTSADTQYF. In nucleotides, the CDR3 is TGCGCCAGCAGCTTGGGGACATCGGCAGATACGCAGTATTTT.